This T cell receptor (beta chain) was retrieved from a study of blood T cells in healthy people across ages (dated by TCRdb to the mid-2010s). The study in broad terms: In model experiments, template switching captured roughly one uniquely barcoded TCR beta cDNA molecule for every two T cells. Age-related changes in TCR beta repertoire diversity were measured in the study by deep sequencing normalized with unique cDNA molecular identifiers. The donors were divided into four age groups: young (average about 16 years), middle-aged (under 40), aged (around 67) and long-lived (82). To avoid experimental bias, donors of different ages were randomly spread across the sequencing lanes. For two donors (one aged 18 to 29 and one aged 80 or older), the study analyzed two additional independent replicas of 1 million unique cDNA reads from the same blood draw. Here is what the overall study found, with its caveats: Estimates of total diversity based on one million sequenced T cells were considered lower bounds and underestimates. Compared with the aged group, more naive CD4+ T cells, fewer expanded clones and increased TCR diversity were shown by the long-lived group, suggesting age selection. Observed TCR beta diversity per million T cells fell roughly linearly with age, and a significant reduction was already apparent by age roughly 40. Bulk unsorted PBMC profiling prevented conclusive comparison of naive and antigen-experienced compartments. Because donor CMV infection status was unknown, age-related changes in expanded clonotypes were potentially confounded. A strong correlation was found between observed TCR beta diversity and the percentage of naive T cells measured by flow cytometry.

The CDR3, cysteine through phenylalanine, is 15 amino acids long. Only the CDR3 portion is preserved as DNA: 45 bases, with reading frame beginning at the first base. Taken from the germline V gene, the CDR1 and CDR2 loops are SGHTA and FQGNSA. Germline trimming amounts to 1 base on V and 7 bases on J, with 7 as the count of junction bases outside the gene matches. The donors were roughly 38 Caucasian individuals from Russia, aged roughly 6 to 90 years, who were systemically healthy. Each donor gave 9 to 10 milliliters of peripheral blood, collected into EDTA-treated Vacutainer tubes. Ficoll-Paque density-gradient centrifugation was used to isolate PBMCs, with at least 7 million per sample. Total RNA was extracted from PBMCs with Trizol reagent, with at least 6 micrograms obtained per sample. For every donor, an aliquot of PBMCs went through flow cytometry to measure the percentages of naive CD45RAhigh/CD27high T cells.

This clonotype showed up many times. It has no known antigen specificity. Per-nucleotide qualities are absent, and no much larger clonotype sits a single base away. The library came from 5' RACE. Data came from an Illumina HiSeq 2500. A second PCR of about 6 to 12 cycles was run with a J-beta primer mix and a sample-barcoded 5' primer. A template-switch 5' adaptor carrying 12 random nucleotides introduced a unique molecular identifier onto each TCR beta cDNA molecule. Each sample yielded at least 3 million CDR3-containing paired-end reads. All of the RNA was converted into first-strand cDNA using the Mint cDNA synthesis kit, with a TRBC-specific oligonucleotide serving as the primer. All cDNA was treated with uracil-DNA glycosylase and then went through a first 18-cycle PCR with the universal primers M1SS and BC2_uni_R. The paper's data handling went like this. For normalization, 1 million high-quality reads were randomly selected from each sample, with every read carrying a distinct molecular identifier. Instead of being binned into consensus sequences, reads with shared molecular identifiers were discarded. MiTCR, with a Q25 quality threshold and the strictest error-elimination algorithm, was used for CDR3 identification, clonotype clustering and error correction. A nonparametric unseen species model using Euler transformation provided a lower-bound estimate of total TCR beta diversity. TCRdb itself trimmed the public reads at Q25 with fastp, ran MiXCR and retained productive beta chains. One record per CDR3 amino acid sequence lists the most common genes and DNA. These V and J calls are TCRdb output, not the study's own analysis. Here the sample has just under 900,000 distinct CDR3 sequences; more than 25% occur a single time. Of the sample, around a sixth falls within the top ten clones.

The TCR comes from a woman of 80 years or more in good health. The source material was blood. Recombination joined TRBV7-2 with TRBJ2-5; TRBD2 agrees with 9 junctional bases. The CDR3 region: CASSLGGSGGGTQYF. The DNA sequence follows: TGTGCCAGCAGCTTAGGGGGTAGCGGGGGAGGGACCCAGTACTTC.